The TCR beta chain described here comes from a study of T cell changes during pregnancy in multiple sclerosis. The data were produced by immunoSEQ multiplex PCR, yet TCRdb's version contains in-frame clones alone and is incomplete. The data hold approximately 22,000 clones, with about 88% observed a single time. The V end lost 1 base, the J end lost 2 bases, and 12 bases lay between the germline ends. The CDR3 totals 15 residues. Germline V gene sequence: CDR1 SGHAT, CDR2 FQDESV (reference sequence). The clonotype originates from a female donor in good health, enrolled as a control in a pregnancy study. The chain recombines TRBV11-1 with TRBJ2-7; a possible D gene is TRBD2 (6 bases). Specimen: CD4+ T cells from peripheral blood mononuclear cells, collected in the first trimester of pregnancy. The CDR3 here is CASSLGGGMTYEQYF. The CDR3 nucleotides read TGTGCCAGCAGCTTAGGCGGCGGGATGACCTACGAGCAGTACTTC.